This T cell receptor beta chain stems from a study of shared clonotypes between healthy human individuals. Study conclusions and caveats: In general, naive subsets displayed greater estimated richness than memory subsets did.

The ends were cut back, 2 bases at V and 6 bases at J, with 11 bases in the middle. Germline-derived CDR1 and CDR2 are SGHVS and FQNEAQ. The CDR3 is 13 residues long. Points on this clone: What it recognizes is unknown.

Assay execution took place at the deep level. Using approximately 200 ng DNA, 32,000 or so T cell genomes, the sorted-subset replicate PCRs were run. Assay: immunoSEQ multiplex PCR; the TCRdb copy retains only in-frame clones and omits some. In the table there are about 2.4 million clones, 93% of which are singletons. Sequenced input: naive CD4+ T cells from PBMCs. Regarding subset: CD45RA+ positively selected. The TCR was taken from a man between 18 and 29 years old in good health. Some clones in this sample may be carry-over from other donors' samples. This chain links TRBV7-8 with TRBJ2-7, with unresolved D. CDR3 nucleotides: TGTGCCAGCAGCTTAAAAGGGTTCGGCGAGCAGTACTTC. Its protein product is CASSLKGFGEQYF.